This T cell receptor beta chain was recovered during a study of regulatory dendritic cells for organ transplantation (dated by TCRdb to the late 2010s). The study in broad terms: The TCRbeta repertoires of sorted naive and memory CD4+ and CD8+ T cells were sequenced before and after allostimulation with regulatory or mature dendritic cells. On the study overall, not on this receptor specifically: Repertoires were highly diverse in naive CD4+ and CD8+ T cells, less diverse in memory cells, and most oligoclonal in memory CD8+ cells. Expansion of memory CD8+ clones was induced by allostimulation in both subjects, but more limited expansion appeared to be induced by regulatory dendritic cells than by mature dendritic cells. Sequencing was done in only two subjects, and the authors reported considerable heterogeneity between individuals in the alloreactive memory CD8+ T cell pool. Among the resting subsets, memory CD8+ T cells contained the most alloreactive TCR clonotypes.

FACS was used to sort naive T cells as CD45RA+ cells and memory T cells as CD45RO+ CD4+ or CD8+ cells. A couple of healthy control subjects provided the T cells used for TCR sequencing. For the mixed lymphocyte reactions, sorted T cell subsets left unstimulated acted as baseline controls. Genomic DNA was extracted with the Qiagen DNeasy Blood & Tissue Kit. The germline V gene encodes CDR1 SGHAT and CDR2 FQNNGV. Deletion took 5 bases off V and 6 bases off J, with a span of 13 bases between the germline ends. The CDR3, cysteine through phenylalanine, is 13 amino acids long. Only the CDR3 region is kept as DNA, spanning 39 bases read in frame from base 1. TCRbeta CDR3 regions were amplified by multiplexed two-step PCR using Vbeta-specific forward primers and Jbeta-specific reverse primers. Through the immunoSEQ service, TCRbeta libraries were sequenced on an Illumina instrument. The study's own analysis went as follows. V, D and J genes were assigned using IMGT annotation, and counts were corrected for multiplex PCR bias using synthetic CDR3 analogues. In the immunoSEQ Analyzer, repertoire clonality was calculated as one minus the normalized Shannon entropy. Whether a clone counted as expanded was decided by Fisher's exact test with Benjamini-Hochberg false discovery rate control and a two-tailed cutoff of P<0.01. The source is immuneACCESS, and TCRdb retained only in-frame sequences with V and J called. Part of the clones is not carried over; for the studies checked, unresolved V genes explain less than half of this, and the remainder is unexplained. The V and J calls and clone size come from that table; D and trimming were worked out from the DNA. The sample profile shows under 35,000 clones; approximately 86% of them were found once. The ten most abundant clones make up less than 0.5% of the sample.

Turning to this clone: Its antigen is still unknown. One base away there is no much larger clone; base qualities are not given.

Sequenced: naive CD8+ T cells from blood. The sample's cell subset or site label is to be understood as: CD45RA+ naive T cells. The chain links TRBV11-2 with TRBJ1-1; no D gene is confidently identified. This receptor was taken from a human donor in good health. The DNA reads TGTGCCAGCAGCCTCCCTCTGTCAGCTGAAGCTTTCTTT. Its translation is CASSLPLSAEAFF.